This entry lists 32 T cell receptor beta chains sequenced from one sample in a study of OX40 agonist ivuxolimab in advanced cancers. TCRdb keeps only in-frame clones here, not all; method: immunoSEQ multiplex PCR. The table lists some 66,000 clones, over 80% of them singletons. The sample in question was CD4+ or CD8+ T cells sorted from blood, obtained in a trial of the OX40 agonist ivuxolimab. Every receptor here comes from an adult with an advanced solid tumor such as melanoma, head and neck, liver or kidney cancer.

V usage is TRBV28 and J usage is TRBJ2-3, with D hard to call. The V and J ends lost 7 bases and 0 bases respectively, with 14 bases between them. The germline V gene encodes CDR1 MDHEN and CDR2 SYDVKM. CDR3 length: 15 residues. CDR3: CASTPMGISTDTQYF. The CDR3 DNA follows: TGTGCCAGCACCCCCATGGGGATTAGCACAGATACGCAGTATTTT.

This CDR3 reads CASRKTGAGNTIYF. DNA of the CDR3: TGTGCCAGTAGAAAGACAGGGGCTGGAAACACCATATATTTT. V usage is TRBV19 and J usage is TRBJ1-3, with TRBD1 matching over 8 bases. Germline CDR1 reads LNHDA; CDR2 reads SQIVND (reference sequence). V was pared by 6 bases and J by 2 bases, with 3 bases of the junction left unmatched. CDR3 size: 14 residues.

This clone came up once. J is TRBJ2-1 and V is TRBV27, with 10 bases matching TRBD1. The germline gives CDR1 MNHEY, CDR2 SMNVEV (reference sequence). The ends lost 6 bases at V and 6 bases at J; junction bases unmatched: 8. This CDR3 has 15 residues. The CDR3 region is CASRTGGFGGNEQFF. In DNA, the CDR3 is TGTGCCAGCAGGACAGGGGGCTTTGGTGGCAATGAGCAGTTCTTC.

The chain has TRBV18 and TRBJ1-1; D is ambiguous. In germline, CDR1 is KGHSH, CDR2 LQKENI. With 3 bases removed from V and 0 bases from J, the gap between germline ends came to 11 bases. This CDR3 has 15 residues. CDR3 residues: CASSPQEPMNTEAFF. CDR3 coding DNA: TGTGCCAGCTCACCTCAGGAGCCGATGAACACTGAAGCTTTCTTT.

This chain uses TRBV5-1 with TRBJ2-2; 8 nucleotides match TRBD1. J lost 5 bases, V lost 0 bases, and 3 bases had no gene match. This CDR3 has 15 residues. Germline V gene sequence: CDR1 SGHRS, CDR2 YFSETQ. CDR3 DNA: TGCGCCAGCAGCTTGGCTGGACAGGGTACCGGGGAGCTGTTTTTT. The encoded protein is CASSLAGQGTGELFF.

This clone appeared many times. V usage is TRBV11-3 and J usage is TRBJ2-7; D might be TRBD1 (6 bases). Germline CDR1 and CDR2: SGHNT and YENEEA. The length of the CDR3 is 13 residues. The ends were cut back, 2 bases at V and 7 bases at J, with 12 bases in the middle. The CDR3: CASSLSQGREQYF. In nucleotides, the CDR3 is TGTGCCAGCAGCTTATCTCAGGGGCGGGAGCAGTACTTC.

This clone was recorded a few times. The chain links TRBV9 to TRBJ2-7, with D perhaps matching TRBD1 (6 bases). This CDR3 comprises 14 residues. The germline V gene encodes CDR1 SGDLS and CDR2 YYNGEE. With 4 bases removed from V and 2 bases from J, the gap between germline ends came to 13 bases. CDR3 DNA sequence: TGTGCCAGCAGCATACACAGGGATCCCTACGAGCAGTACTTC. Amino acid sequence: CASSIHRDPYEQYF.

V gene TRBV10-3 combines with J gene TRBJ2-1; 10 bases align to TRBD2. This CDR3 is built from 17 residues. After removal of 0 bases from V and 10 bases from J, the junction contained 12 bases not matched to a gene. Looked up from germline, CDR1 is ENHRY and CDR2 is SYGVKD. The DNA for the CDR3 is TGTGCCATCAGTGAGTCAGGGCCTAGCGGGAGCCGGCAGGAGCAGTTCTTC. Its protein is CAISESGPSGSRQEQFF.

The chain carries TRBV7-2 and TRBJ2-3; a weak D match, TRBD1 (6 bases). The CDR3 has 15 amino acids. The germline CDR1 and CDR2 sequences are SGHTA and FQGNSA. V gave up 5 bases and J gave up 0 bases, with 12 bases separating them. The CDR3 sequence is CASSRQVGSTDTQYF. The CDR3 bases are TGTGCCAGCAGCCGACAGGTGGGGAGCACAGATACGCAGTATTTT.

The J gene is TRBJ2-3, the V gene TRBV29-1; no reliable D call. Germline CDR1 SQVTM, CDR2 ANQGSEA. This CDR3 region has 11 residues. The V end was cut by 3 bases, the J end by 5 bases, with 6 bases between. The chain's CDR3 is CSVDLRDTQYF. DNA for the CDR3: TGCAGCGTTGATCTGAGAGATACGCAGTATTTT.

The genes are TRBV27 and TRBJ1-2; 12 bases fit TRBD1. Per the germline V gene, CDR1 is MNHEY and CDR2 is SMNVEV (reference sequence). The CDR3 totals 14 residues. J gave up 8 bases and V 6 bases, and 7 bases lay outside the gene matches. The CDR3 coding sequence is TGTGCCAGCAGGCCGGGACAGGGGGCCGAGGGCTACACCTTC. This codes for CASRPGQGAEGYTF.

CDR3 nucleotides: TGTGCCAGCAGCCAGACTAGCGGTAACACCGGGGAGCTGTTTTTT. Protein sequence: CASSQTSGNTGELFF. The chain couples TRBV9 to TRBJ2-2; 9 positions agree with TRBD2. Per germline, CDR1 SGDLS and CDR2 YYNGEE. The CDR3 runs to 15 residues. J gave up 2 bases and V 4 bases, and 3 bases lay outside the gene matches.

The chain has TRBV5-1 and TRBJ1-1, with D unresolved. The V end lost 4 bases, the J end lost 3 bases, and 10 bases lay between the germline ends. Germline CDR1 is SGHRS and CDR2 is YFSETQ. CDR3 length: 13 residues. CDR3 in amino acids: CASSAGKDTEAFF. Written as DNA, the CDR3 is TGCGCCAGCAGCGCCGGGAAGGACACTGAAGCTTTCTTT.

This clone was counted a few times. CDR3 nucleotides: TGTGCCAGCAGCCCCCCGGGACGCTCCTACGAGCAGTACTTC. It translates to CASSPPGRSYEQYF. The rearrangement joins TRBV11-3 to TRBJ2-7; D tentatively reads TRBD1 or TRBD2 (5 bases each). Germline lookup yields CDR1 SGHNT and CDR2 YENEEA. Trimming shortened V by 5 bases and J by 0 bases, and 11 bases separated the two germline ends. CDR3 length: 14 amino acids.

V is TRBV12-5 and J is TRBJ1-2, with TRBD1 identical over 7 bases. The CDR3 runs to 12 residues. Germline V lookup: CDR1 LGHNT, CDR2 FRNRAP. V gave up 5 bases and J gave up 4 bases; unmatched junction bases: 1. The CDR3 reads CASGGTAYGYTF. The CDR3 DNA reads TGTGCTAGTGGTGGGACAGCCTATGGCTACACCTTC.

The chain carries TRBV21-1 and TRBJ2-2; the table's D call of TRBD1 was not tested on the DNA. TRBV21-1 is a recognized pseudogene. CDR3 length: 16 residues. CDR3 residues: CASTLGAQAYTGELFF. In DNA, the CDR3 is TGTGCCAGCACCTTGGGGGCTCAAGCTTACACCGGGGAGCTGTTTTTT.

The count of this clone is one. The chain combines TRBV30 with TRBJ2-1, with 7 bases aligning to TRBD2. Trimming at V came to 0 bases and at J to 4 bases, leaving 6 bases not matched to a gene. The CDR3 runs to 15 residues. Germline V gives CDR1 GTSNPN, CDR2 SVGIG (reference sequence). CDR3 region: CAWSVGGGSYNEQFF. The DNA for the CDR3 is TGTGCCTGGAGTGTCGGAGGCGGGAGTTACAATGAGCAGTTCTTC.

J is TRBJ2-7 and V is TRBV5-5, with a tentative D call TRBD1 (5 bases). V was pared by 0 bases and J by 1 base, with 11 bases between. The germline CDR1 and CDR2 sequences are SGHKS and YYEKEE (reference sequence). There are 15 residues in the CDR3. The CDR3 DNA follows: TGTGCCAGCAGCTTGGTTGGGGCAGGTTCCTACGAGCAGTACTTC. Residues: CASSLVGAGSYEQYF.

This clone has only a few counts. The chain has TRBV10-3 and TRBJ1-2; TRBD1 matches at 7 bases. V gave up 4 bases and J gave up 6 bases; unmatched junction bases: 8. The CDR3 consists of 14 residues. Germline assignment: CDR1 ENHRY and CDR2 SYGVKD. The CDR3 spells CAISVRTGDDGYTF. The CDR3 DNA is TGTGCCATCAGTGTGCGAACAGGGGACGATGGCTACACCTTC.

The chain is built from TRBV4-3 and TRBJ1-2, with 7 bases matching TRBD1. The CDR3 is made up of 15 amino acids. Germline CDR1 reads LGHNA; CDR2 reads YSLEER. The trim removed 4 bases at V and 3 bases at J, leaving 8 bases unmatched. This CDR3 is CASSRVGGADYGYTF. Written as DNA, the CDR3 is TGCGCCAGCAGCCGAGTAGGGGGCGCGGACTATGGCTACACCTTC.

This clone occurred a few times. The chain's CDR3 is CASSPDQGNYGYTF. CDR3 bases: TGTGCCAGCAGCCCGGATCAGGGGAACTATGGCTACACCTTC. The chain has TRBV2 and TRBJ1-2; D might be TRBD1 (6 bases). Trimming took off 6 bases at V and 2 bases at J, with 13 bases between the two ends. Germline-derived CDR1 and CDR2 are SNHLY and FYNNEI. The CDR3 runs to 14 residues.

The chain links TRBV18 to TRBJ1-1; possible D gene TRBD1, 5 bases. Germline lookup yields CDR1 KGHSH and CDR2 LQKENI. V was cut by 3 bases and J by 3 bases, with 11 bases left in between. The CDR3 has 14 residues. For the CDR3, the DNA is TGTGCCAGCTCACCGAAAGCGGGGGACACTGAAGCTTTCTTT. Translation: CASSPKAGDTEAFF.

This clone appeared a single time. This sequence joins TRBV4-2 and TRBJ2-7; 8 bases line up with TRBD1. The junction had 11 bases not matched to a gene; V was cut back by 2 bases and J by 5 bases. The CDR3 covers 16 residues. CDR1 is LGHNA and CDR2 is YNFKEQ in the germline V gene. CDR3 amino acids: CASSQLWAGGLHEQYF. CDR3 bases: TGTGCCAGCAGCCAACTATGGGCAGGGGGCTTGCACGAGCAGTACTTC.

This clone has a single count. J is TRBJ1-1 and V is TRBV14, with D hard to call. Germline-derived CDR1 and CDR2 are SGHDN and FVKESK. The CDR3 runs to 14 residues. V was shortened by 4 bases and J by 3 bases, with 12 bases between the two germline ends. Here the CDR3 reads CASSPRIGDTEAFF. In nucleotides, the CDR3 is TGTGCCAGCAGCCCACGAATCGGGGACACTGAAGCTTTCTTT.

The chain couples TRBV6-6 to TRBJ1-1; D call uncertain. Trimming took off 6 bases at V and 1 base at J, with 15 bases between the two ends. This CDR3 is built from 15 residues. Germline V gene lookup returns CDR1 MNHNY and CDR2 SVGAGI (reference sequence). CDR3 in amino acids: CASRPYITQNTEAFF. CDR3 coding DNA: TGTGCCAGCAGACCATACATCACACAGAACACTGAAGCTTTCTTT.

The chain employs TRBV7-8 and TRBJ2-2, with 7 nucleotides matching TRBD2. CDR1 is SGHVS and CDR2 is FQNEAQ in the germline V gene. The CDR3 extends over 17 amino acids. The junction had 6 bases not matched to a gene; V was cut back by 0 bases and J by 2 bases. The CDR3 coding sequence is TGTGCCAGCAGCTTAGCTAGTGGGAGGGCCAACACCGGGGAGCTGTTTTTT. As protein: CASSLASGRANTGELFF.

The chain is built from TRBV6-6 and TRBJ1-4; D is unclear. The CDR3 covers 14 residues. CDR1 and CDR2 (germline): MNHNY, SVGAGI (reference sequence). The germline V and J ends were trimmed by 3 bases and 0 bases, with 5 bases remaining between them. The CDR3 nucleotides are TGTGCCAGCAGTTATACTGCAACTAATGAAAAACTGTTTTTT. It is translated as CASSYTATNEKLFF.

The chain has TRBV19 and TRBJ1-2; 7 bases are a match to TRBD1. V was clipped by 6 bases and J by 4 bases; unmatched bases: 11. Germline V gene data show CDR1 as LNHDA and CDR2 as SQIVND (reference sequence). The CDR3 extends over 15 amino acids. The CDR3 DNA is TGTGCCAGTAGATCGGGGGCAGGGGGTATCTATGGCTACACCTTC. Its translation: CASRSGAGGIYGYTF.

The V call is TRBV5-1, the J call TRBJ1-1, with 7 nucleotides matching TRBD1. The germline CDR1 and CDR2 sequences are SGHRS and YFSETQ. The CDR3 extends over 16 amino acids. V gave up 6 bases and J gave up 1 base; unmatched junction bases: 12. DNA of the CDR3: TGCGCCAGCAACCGGGACAGTCTTCAATCGAACACTGAAGCTTTCTTT. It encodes CASNRDSLQSNTEAFF. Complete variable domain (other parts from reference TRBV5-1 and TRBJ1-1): KAGVTQTPRYLIKTRGQQVTLSCSPISGHRSVSWYQQTPGQGLQFLFEYFSETQRNKGNFPGRFSGRQFSNSRSEMNVSTLELGDSALYLCASNRDSLQSNTEAFFGQGTRLTVV.

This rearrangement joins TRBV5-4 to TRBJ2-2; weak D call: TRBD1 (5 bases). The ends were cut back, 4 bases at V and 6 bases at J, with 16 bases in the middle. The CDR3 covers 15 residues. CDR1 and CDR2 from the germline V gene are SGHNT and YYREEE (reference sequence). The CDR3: CASSKGALEPGELFF. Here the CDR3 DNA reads TGTGCCAGCAGCAAAGGGGCTCTCGAACCCGGGGAGCTGTTTTTT.

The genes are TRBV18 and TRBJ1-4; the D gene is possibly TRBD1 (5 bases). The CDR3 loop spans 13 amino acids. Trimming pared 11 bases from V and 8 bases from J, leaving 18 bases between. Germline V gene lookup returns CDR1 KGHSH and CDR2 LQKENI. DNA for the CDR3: TGTGCCTCTTTCCAGGGTGCTGGGGAAAAACTGTTTTTT. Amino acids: CASFQGAGEKLFF.

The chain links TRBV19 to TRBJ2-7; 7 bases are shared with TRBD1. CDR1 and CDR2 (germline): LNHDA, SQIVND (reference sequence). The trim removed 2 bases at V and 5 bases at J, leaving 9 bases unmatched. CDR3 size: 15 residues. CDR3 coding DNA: TGTGCCAGTAGTATAAGGGGGCCGCTTGGCAACGAGCAGTACTTC. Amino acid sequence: CASSIRGPLGNEQYF.